The TCR beta chain described here comes from a study of OX40 agonist ivuxolimab in advanced cancers. Overall study context: Ivuxolimab was delivered to patients intravenously every 2 weeks at doses spanning 0.01 to 10 mg/kg.

The table lists this clone with a few counts. Its antigen is not known. Study-wide results and limits: With doses of 0.1 to 3.0 mg/kg, CD4+ and CD8+ blood T cells had undergone clonal expansion by week 6. CD8+ T cells showed, on average, more clonal expansion than CD4+ cells.

The CDR3 is 15 residues long. Assay used: immunoSEQ multiplex PCR; TCRdb lists only in-frame clones, some missing. Among around 62,000 clones listed, around 83% were seen once. The rearrangement joins TRBV21-1 to TRBJ2-1. TRBV21-1 is termed a pseudogene. The TCR originated in an adult with an advanced solid tumor such as melanoma, head and neck, liver or kidney cancer. The source was CD4+ or CD8+ T cells sorted from blood, collected in a trial of the OX40 agonist ivuxolimab. The CDR3 region has the DNA TGTGCCAGCTCCAAAGGGGGGGCCCCCTCCAATGAGCAGTTCTTC. Translation gives CASSKGGAPSNEQFF.